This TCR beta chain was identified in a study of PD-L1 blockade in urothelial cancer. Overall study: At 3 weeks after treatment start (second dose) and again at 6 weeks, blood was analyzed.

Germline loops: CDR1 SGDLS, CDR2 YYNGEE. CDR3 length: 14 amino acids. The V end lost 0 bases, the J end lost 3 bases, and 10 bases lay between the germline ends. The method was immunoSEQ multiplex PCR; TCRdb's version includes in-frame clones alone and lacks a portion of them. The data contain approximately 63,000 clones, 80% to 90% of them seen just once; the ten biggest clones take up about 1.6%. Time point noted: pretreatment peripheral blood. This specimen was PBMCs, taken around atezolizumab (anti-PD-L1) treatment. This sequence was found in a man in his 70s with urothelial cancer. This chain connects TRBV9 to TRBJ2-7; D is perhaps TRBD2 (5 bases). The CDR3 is CASSVEPGFYEQYF. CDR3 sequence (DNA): TGTGCCAGCAGCGTAGAACCGGGGTTCTACGAGCAGTACTTC. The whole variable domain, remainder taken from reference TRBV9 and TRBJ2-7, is DSGVTQTPKHLITATGQRVTLRCSPRSGDLSVYWYQQSLDQGLQFLIQYYNGEERAKGNILERFSAQQFPDLHSELNLSSLELGDSALYFCASSVEPGFYEQYFGPGTRLTVT.